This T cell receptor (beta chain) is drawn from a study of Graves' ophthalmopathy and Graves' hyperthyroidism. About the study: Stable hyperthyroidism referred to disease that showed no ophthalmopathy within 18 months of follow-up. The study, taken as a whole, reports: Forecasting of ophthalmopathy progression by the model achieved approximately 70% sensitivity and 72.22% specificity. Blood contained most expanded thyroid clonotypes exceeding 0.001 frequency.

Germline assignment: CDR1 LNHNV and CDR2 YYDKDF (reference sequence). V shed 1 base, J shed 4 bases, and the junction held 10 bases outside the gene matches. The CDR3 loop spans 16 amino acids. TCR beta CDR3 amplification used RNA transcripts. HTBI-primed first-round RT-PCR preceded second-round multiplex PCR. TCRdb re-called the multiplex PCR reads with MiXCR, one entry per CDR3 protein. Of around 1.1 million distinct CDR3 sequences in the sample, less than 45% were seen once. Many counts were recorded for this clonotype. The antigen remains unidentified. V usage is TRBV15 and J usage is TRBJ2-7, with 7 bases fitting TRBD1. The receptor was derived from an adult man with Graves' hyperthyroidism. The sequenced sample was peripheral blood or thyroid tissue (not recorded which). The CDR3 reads CATSRVPRDSSYEQYF. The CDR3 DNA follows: TGTGCCACCAGCAGAGTGCCCCGGGACAGTTCTTACGAGCAGTACTTC.